This T cell receptor beta chain was recorded in a study of regulatory T cells in long-lasting Graves disease. Looking at the study overall: Graves' patients with a new diagnosis had received antithyroid drugs under 3 months.

About this clonotype: Its antigen is not identified.

Stated time point: newly diagnosed GD, antithyroid drugs for less than 3 months. The authors made the TCR library using RNA they extracted from PBMCs. HTBI primers from iRepertoire and Arm-PCR of CDR3 regions yielded the TCR beta libraries. TCRdb re-called the multiplex PCR reads through MiXCR, storing one row per CDR3 protein. The sample has fewer than 550,000 distinct CDR3 sequences; roughly 15% are singletons. Germline V gene sequence: CDR1 SEHNR, CDR2 FQNEAQ (reference sequence). This CDR3 is 18 amino acids long. Study-level findings and limits: The number of shared public clonotypes was higher in persistent patients (roughly 2,800) than new patients (966). Persistent disease showed a preference for TRBV28, TRBJ1-2 and TRBJ2-5.

The same data also contributed to another study, on T cells in Graves' hyperthyroidism and ophthalmopathy.

Sample: peripheral blood mononuclear cells (PBMCs), taken at new diagnosis, from a patient treated with antithyroid drugs. The sequence derives from a woman under 30 with Graves disease. The genes are TRBV7-9 and TRBJ2-3, with 9 bases aligning to TRBD2. The J call may be in error: the DNA end matches TRBJ2-7 better. The CDR3 reads CASSLVSGGGRSSYEQYF. The CDR3 DNA is TGTGCCAGCAGCTTAGTTAGCGGGGGCGGCCGGAGCTCCTACGAGCAGTACTTC.